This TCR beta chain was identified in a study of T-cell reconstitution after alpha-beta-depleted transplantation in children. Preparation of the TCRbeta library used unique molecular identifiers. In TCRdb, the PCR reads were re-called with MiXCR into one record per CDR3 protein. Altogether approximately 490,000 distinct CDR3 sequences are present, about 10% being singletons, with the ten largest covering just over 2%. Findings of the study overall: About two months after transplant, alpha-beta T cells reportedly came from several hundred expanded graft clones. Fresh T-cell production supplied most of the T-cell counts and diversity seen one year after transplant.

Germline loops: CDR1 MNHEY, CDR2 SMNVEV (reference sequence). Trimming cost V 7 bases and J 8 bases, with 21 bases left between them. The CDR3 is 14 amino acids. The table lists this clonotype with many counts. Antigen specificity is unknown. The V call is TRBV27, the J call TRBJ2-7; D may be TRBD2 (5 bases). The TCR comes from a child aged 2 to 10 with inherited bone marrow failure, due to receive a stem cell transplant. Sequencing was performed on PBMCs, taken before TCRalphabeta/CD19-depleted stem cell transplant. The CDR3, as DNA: TGTGCCAGCATGGTGGGAGAGCCTCATGGGAAGCAGTACTTC. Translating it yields CASMVGEPHGKQYF.